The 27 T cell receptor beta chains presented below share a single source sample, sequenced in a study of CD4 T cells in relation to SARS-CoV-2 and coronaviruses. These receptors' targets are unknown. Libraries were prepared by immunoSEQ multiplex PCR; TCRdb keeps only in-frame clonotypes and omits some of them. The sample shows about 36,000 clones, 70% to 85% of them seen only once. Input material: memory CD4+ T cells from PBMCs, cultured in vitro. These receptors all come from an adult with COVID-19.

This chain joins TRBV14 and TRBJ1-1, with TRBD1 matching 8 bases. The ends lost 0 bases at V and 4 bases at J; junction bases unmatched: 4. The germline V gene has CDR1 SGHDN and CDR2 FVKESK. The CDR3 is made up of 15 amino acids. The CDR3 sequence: CASSQEDRVGTEAFF. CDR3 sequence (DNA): TGTGCCAGCAGCCAAGAGGACAGGGTCGGCACTGAAGCTTTCTTT.

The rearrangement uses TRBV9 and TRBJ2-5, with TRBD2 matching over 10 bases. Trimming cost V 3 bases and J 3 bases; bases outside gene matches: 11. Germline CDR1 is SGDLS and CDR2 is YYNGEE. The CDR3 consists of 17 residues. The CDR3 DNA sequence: TGTGCCAGCAGCGCGGCGGCTAGCGGGAGAATGAAAGAGACCCAGTACTTC. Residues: CASSAAASGRMKETQYF.

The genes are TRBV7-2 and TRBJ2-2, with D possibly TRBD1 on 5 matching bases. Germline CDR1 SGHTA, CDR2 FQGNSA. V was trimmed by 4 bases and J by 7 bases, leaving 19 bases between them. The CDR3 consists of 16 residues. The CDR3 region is CASSSTRGSLGGELFF. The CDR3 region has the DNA TGTGCCAGCAGCTCCACAAGGGGTAGCCTTGGCGGGGAGCTGTTTTTT.

The CDR3 nucleotides are TGTGCCAGCAGCCAAACGGAATGGTACAGGGACGGTGAGCAGTTCTTC. Amino acid sequence: CASSQTEWYRDGEQFF. The rearrangement uses TRBV11-3 and TRBJ2-1; tentatively, D is TRBD1 (6 bases). The CDR3 extends over 16 amino acids. V was shortened by 5 bases and J by 9 bases, with 23 bases between the two germline ends. Germline V gene sequence: CDR1 SGHNT, CDR2 YENEEA.

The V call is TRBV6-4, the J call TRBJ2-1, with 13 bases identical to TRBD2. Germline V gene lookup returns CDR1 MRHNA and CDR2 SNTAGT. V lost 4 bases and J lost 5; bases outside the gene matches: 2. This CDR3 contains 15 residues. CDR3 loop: CASSAGTSGNNEQFF. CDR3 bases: TGTGCCAGCAGTGCCGGGACTAGCGGGAACAATGAGCAGTTCTTC.

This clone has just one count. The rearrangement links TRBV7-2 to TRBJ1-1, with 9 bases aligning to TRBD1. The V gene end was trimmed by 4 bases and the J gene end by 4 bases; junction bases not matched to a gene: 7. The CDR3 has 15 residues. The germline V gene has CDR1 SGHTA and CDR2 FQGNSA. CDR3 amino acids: CASSSSGTGFTEAFF. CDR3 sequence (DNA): TGTGCCAGCAGCTCCTCCGGGACAGGGTTCACTGAAGCTTTCTTT.

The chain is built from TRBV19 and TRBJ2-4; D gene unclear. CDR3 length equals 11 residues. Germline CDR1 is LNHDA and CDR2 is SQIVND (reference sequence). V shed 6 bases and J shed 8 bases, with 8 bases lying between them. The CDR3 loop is CASRTNDIQYF. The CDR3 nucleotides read TGTGCCAGTAGGACAAATGACATTCAGTACTTC.

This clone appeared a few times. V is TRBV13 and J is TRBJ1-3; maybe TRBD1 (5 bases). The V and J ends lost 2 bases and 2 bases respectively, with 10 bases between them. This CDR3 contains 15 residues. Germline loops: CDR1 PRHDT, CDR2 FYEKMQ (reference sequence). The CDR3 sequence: CASSLSHRPGNTIYF. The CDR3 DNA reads TGTGCCAGCAGCTTATCTCACAGGCCTGGAAACACCATATATTTT. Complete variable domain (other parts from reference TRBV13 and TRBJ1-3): AAGVIQSPRHLIKEKRETATLKCYPIPRHDTVYWYQQGPGQDPQFLISFYEKMQSDKGSIPDRFSAQQFSDYHSELNMSSLELGDSALYFCASSLSHRPGNTIYFGEGSWLTVV.

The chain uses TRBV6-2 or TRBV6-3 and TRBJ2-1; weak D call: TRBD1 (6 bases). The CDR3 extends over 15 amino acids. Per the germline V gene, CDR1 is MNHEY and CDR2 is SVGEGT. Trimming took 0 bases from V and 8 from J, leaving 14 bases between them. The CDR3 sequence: CASSYSSQGRDEQFF. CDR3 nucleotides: TGTGCCAGCAGTTACTCGAGTCAGGGGCGCGATGAGCAGTTCTTC.

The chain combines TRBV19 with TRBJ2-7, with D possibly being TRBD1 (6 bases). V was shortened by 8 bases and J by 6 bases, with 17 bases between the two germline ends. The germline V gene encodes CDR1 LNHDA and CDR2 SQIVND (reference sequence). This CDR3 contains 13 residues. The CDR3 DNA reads TGTGCCAGTGGCCGGGACATTGCTTCCGAGCAGTACTTC. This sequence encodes CASGRDIASEQYF. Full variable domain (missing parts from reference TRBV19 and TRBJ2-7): DGGITQSPKYLFRKEGQNVTLSCEQNLNHDAMYWYRQDPGQGLRLIYYSQIVNDFQKGDIAEGYSVSREKKESFPLTVTSAQKNPTAFYLCASGRDIASEQYFGPGTRLTVT.

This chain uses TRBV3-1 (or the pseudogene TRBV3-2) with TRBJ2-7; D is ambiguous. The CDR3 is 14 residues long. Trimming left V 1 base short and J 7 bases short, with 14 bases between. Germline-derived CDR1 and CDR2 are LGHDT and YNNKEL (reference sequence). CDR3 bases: TGTGCCAGCAGCCAAGGCCTGGACCCGCGGGAGCAGTACTTC. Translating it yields CASSQGLDPREQYF.

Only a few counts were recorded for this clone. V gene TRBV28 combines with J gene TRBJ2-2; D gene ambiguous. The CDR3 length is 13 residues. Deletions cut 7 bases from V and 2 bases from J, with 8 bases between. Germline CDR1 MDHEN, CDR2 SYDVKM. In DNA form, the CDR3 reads TGTGCCAGCATCGCCTCTAACACCGGGGAGCTGTTTTTT. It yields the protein CASIASNTGELFF.

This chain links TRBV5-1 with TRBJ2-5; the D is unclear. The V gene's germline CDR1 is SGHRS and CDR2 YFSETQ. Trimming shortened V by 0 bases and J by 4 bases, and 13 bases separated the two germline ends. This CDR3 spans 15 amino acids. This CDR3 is CASSLAGLSAETQYF. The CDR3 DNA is TGCGCCAGCAGCTTGGCTGGGCTCTCAGCAGAGACCCAGTACTTC.

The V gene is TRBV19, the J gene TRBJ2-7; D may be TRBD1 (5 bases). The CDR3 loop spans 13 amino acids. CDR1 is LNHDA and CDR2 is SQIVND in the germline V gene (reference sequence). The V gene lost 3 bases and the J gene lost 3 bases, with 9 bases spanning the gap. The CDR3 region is CASSISGFYEQYF. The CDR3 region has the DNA TGTGCCAGTAGTATTTCAGGGTTCTACGAGCAGTACTTC.

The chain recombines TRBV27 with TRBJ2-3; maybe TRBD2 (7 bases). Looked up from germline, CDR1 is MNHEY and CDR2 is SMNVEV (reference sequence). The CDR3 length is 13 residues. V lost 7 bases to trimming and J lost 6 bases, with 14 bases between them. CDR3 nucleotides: TGTGCCAGCAAATTACGGGGGGCGGATACGCAGTATTTT. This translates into CASKLRGADTQYF.

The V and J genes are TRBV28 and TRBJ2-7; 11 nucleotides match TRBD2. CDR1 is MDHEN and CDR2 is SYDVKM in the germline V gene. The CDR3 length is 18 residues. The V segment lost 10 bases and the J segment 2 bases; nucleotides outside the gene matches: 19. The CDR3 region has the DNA TGTGCCAACCCCTGGGGACTAGCGGAGTCAAGTCCCACCTACGAGCAGTACTTC. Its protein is CANPWGLAESSPTYEQYF.

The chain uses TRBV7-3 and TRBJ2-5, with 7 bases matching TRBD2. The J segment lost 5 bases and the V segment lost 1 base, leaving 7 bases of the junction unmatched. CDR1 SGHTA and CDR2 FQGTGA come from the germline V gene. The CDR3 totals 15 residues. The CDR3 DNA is TGTGCCAGCAGCTTAATTTCGGGGGGAGCGGAGACCCAGTACTTC. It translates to CASSLISGGAETQYF.

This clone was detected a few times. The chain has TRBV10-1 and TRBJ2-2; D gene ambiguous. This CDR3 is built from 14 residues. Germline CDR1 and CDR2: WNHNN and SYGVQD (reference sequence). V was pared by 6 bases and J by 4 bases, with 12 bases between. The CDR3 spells CASRGYWSTGELFF. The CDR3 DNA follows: TGCGCCAGCAGGGGGTATTGGAGCACCGGGGAGCTGTTTTTT.

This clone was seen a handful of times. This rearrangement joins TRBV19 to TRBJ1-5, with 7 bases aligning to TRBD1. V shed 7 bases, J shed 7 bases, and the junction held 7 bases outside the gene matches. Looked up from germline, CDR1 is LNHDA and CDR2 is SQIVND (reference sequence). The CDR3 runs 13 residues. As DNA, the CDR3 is TGTGCCAGTACCTCGGACAGGACCCAGCCCCAGCATTTT. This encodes CASTSDRTQPQHF.

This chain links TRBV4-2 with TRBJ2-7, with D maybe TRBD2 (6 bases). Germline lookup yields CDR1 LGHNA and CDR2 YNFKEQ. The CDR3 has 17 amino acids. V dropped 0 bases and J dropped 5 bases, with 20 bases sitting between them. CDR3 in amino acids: CASSQDPAGTLQNEQYF. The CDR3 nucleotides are TGTGCCAGCAGCCAAGATCCTGCGGGGACCCTTCAGAACGAGCAGTACTTC.

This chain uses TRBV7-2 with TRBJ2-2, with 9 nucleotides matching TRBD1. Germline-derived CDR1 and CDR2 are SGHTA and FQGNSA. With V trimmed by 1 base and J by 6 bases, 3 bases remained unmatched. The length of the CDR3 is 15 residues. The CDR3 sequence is CASSLGTGVAGELFF. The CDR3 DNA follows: TGTGCCAGCAGCTTAGGGACAGGGGTTGCCGGGGAGCTGTTTTTT.

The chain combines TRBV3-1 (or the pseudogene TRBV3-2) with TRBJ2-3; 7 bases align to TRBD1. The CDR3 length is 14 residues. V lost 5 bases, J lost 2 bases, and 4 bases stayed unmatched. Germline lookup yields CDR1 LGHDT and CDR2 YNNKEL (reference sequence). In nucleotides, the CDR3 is TGTGCCAGCAGCTCGGGACAGACCACAGATACGCAGTATTTT. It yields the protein CASSSGQTTDTQYF.

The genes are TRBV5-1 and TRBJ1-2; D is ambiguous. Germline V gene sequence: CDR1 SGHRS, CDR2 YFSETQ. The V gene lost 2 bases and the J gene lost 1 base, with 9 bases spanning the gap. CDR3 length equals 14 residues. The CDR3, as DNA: TGCGCCAGCAGCTTCGGGTTCGGTAACTATGGCTACACCTTC. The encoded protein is CASSFGFGNYGYTF.

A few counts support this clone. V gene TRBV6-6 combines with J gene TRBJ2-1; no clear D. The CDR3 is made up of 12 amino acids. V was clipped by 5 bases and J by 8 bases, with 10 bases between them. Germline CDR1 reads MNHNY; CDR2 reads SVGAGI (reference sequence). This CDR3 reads CASSPRVDEQFF. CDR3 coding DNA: TGTGCCAGCAGTCCACGGGTGGATGAGCAGTTCTTC.

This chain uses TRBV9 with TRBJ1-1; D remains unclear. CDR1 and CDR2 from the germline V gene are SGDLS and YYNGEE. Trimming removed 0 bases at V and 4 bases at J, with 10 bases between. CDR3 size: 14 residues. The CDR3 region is CASSVVTGSTEAFF. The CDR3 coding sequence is TGTGCCAGCAGCGTAGTCACCGGGTCCACTGAAGCTTTCTTT.

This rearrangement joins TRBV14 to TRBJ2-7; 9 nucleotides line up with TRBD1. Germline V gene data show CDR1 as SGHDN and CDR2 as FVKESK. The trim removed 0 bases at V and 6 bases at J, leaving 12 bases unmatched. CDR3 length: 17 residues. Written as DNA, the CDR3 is TGTGCCAGCAGCCAAGATTTGGGGACAGGGCTACGAGGCGAGCAGTACTTC. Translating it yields CASSQDLGTGLRGEQYF.

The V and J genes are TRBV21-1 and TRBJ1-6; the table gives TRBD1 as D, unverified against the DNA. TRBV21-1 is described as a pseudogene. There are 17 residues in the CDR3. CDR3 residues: CASRGQSTSSYNSPLHF. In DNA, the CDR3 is TGTGCCAGCAGAGGACAGAGCACAAGCTCCTATAATTCACCCCTCCACTTT.